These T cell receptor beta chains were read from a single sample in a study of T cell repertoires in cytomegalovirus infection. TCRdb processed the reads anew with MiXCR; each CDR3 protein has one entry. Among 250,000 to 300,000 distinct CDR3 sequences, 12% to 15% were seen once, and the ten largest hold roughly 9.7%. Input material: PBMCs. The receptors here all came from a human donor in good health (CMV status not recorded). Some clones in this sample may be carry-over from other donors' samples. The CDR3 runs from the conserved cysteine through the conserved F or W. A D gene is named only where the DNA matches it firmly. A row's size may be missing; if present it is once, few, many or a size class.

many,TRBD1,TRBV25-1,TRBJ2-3,TGTGCCAGCAGGAGACAGGGGTTGGGCACAGATACGCAGTATTTT,CASRRQGLGTDTQYF
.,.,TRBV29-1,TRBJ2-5,TGCAGCGTTTGGGGCGGGGTAGAGACCCAGTACTTC,CSVWGGVETQYF
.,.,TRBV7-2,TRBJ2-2,TGTGCCAGCAGCTTTCGACGGGAGTGGCCCGGGGAGCTGTTTTTT,CASSFRREWPGELFF
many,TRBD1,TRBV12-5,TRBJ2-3,TGTGCTAGTGGCCTTGACAGGGGCCCGGATACGCAGTATTTT,CASGLDRGPDTQYF
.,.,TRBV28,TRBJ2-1,TGTGCCAGCATCACACCGGGGAATGAGCAGTTCTTC,CASITPGNEQFF
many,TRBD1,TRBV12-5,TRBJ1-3,TGTGCTAGTGCCAACAGGGGGCTTTTTTCGAATATTGGAAACACCATATATTTT,CASANRGLFSNIGNTIYF
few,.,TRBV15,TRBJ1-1,TGTGCCACAAGAGGGGTCGGAGCTACCCAAGAAGGTTTCTTT,CATRGVGATQEGFF
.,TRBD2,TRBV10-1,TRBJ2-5,TGCGCCAGCAGTGAAGGACTAGCGGGGGGCTTTGAGACCCAGTACTTC,CASSEGLAGGFETQYF
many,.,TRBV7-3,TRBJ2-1,TGTGCCAGCAGCCCATCGGTGGGGGGACGGGATGAGCAGTTCTTC,CASSPSVGGRDEQFF
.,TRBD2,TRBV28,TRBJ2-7,TGTGCCAGCAGTCCCATTGGCGGGAGGGCCTTTTACGAGCAGTACTTC,CASSPIGGRAFYEQYF
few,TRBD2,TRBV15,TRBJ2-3,TGTGCCACCAGCAGAGAGAGCGGGAGAGATACAGATACGCAGTATTTT,CATSRESGRDTDTQYF
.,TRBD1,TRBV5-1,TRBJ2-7,TGCGCCAGCAGCTTGGAGACAGGGCCCTCCTACGAGCAGTACTTC,CASSLETGPSYEQYF
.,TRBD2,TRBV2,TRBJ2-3,TGTGCCAGCATAGGGACTAAGAGCACAGATACGCAGTATTTT,CASIGTKSTDTQYF
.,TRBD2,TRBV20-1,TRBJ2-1,TGCAGTGCTAGAGAGCCTAGCGGGGGGAACTACAATGAGCAGTTCTTC,CSAREPSGGNYNEQFF
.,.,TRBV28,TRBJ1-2,TGTGCCAGCAGTCCCATAGTCAGCTATGGCTACACCTTC,CASSPIVSYGYTF
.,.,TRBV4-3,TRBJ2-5,TGCGCCAGCGCGGTCCTAGCGTCCCAAGAGACCCAGTACTTC,CASAVLASQETQYF
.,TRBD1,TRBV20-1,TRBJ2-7,TGCAGTGCTCGGACAGGGAGAATCTCCTACGAGCAGTACTTC,CSARTGRISYEQYF
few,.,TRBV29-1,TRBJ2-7,TGCAGCGTTGTAGACTACGAGCAGTACTTC,CSVVDYEQYF
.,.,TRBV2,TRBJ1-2,TGTGCCAGCAGCCTACTGACAGGAGAGGGAGGCTACACCTTC,CASSLLTGEGGYTF
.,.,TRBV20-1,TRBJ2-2,TGCAGTGCTTTTGGACAGATCGGGGAGCTGTTTTTT,CSAFGQIGELFF
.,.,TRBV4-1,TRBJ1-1,TGCGCCAGCAGCCGAACGGGGGCTGAAGCTTTCTTT,CASSRTGAEAFF
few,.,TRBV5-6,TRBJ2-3,TGTGCCAGCAGCCGTGGGCTAGGCCACACAGATACGCAGTATTTT,CASSRGLGHTDTQYF